This T cell receptor (beta chain) stems from a study of OX40 agonist ivuxolimab in advanced cancers. Across the study: Each dose-escalation patient presented with hepatocellular carcinoma, melanoma, renal cell or head and neck cancer. The study, taken as a whole, reports: Among the least clonally expanded were partial responders at 0.1-3.0 mg/kg. Expanded clones tended on average to be more numerous among CD8+ T cells than CD4+.

Data came from immunoSEQ multiplex PCR; TCRdb stores just in-frame clones and leaves some out. The sample yields 25,000 to 30,000 clones, roughly 90% seen once. A remark on this clone: What it binds is not known.

V lost 5 bases and J lost 5, with 18 bases in between. The CDR3 length is 15 residues. Germline-derived CDR1 and CDR2 are SEHNR and FQNEAQ (reference sequence). The source of this sequence is an adult with an advanced solid tumor such as melanoma, head and neck, liver or kidney cancer. Sequencing was performed on CD4+ or CD8+ T cells sorted from blood, taken in a trial of the OX40 agonist ivuxolimab. The rearrangement uses TRBV7-9 and TRBJ1-1; D perhaps matches TRBD1 (5 bases). DNA of the CDR3: TGTGCCAGCAGCCCCCGAGGGGTGATGGGGACTGAAGCTTTCTTT. Amino acid sequence: CASSPRGVMGTEAFF.